A single sample gave rise to the 19 T cell receptor beta chains below, sequenced in a study of T cells in Graves' hyperthyroidism and ophthalmopathy. RNA transcripts served as the template for amplifying TCR beta CDR3 regions. A set of HTBI primers served as the primers for a first-round RT-PCR of the TCR CDR3. TCRdb reprocessed the multiplex PCR reads via MiXCR and lists one record per CDR3 protein. The profile covers 250,000 to 350,000 distinct CDR3 sequences, with over 15% appearing a single time and 55% to 60% taken by the ten largest. Sequenced input: blood. The receptors were gathered from a woman in her fifties or sixties with Graves' ophthalmopathy.

This clonotype was found many times. This chain connects TRBV20-1 to TRBJ2-3; possibly TRBD2 for D (6 bases). The V gene lost 6 bases and the J gene lost 5 bases, with 9 bases spanning the gap. The CDR3 extends over 11 amino acids. Per germline, CDR1 DFQATT and CDR2 SNEGSKA (reference sequence). This CDR3 is CSAGTGDTQYF. CDR3 nucleotides: TGCAGTGCGGGGACTGGAGATACGCAGTATTTT.

The rearrangement links TRBV4-1 to TRBJ2-1; unclear D gene. Trimming left V 0 bases short and J 5 bases short, with 8 bases between. The CDR3 covers 14 residues. Germline loops: CDR1 MGHRA, CDR2 YSYEKL. The chain's CDR3 is CASSQEGHHNEQFF. CDR3 bases: TGCGCCAGCAGCCAAGAAGGGCACCACAATGAGCAGTTCTTC.

This clonotype has at least ten counts. The V call is TRBV12-3 or TRBV12-4, the J call TRBJ2-7; D may be TRBD1 (7 bases). The CDR3 is made up of 15 amino acids. V gave up 3 bases and J gave up 1 base, with 13 bases separating them. CDR3 nucleotide sequence: TGTGCCAGCAGTTTGCGGCAGGGGGGATCCTACGAGCAGTACTTC. It translates to CASSLRQGGSYEQYF.

J is TRBJ1-4 and V is TRBV5-1; D unclear. V lost 0 bases to trimming and J lost 4 bases, with 10 bases between them. The CDR3 totals 15 residues. Per the germline V gene, CDR1 is SGHRS and CDR2 is YFSETQ. This chain's CDR3 is CASSLAGQHNEKLFF. Written as DNA, the CDR3 is TGCGCCAGCAGCTTGGCCGGGCAGCATAATGAAAAACTGTTTTTT. The whole variable domain, remainder taken from reference TRBV5-1 and TRBJ1-4, is KAGVTQTPRYLIKTRGQQVTLSCSPISGHRSVSWYQQTPGQGLQFLFEYFSETQRNKGNFPGRFSGRQFSNSRSEMNVSTLELGDSALYLCASSLAGQHNEKLFFGSGTQLSVL.

The sample holds many counts of this clonotype. V usage is TRBV5-5 and J usage is TRBJ1-2, with D possibly TRBD1 on 5 matching bases. Trimming cost V 4 bases and J 4 bases, with 14 bases left between them. CDR1 and CDR2 from the germline V gene are SGHKS and YYEKEE (reference sequence). The CDR3 contains 14 residues. DNA of the CDR3: TGTGCCAGCAGCGCGAGACAGCGGGGCTATGGCTACACCTTC. Its translation: CASSARQRGYGYTF.

Points on this clonotype: A much larger clonotype is one base distant, so this may be a read error. The rearrangement joins TRBV10-3 to TRBJ2-3; D is possibly TRBD1 (5 bases). Germline lookup yields CDR1 ENHRY and CDR2 SYGVKD. The V gene lost 4 bases and the J gene lost 6 bases, with 11 bases spanning the gap. This CDR3 spans 13 amino acids. CDR3 bases: TGTGCCATCAGTGGGTCAGGGTCCGATACGCAGTATTTT. Translating gives CAISGSGSDTQYF.

This clonotype was found many times. This rearrangement joins TRBV12-5 to TRBJ1-2, with D possibly matching TRBD1 (6 bases). Germline CDR1 LGHNT, CDR2 FRNRAP. The ends were cut back, 7 bases at V and 7 bases at J, with 16 bases in the middle. This CDR3 region has 13 residues. The CDR3 is CASVGDTGPGYTF. Written as DNA, the CDR3 is TGTGCTAGTGTTGGGGACACAGGTCCTGGCTACACCTTC.

In its sample, this clonotype was seen many times. The chain couples TRBV18 to TRBJ1-1, with D unclear. Per the germline V gene, CDR1 is KGHSH and CDR2 is LQKENI. The CDR3 runs to 16 residues. Trimming took off 2 bases at V and 5 bases at J, with 18 bases between the two ends. CDR3 coding DNA: TGTGCCAGCTCACCATATAGTTTCGGCACGGGGACTGAAGCTTTCTTT. It codes for CASSPYSFGTGTEAFF.

This clonotype has at least ten counts. The chain employs TRBV6-6 and TRBJ1-1, with D uncertain. The V and J ends lost 2 bases and 0 bases respectively, with 7 bases between them. CDR1 and CDR2 (germline): MNHNY, SVGAGI (reference sequence). This CDR3 contains 14 residues. CDR3 amino acids: CASSYDGVNTEAFF. The CDR3 region has the DNA TGTGCCAGCAGTTACGACGGGGTGAACACTGAAGCTTTCTTT.

This clonotype was observed at least ten times. The rearrangement joins TRBV5-1 to TRBJ1-2; the match to TRBD1 covers 8 bases. V shed 4 bases, J shed 8 bases, and the junction held 7 bases outside the gene matches. In germline, CDR1 is SGHRS, CDR2 YFSETQ. This CDR3 has 13 amino acids. CDR3 bases: TGCGCCAGCAGCCGCGGACAGGGAGAAGGCTACACCTTC. It encodes CASSRGQGEGYTF.

The V and J genes are TRBV19 and TRBJ2-5; 13 nucleotides agree with TRBD2. V dropped 5 bases and J dropped 5; count of bases not matched to a gene: 11. The CDR3 is 17 amino acids. Germline CDR1 is LNHDA and CDR2 is SQIVND (reference sequence). The CDR3 sequence: CASSPTSGRRGRETQYF. The CDR3 DNA follows: TGTGCCAGTAGTCCGACTAGCGGGAGGCGGGGGAGGGAGACCCAGTACTTC.

In the case of this clonotype: A much larger clone differs from this one at a single base, so this may be a read error. This chain joins TRBV6-5 and TRBJ2-1, with D possibly matching TRBD2 (5 bases). CDR1 MNHEY and CDR2 SVGAGI come from the germline V gene. The CDR3 is 18 residues long. Trimming shortened V by 4 bases and J by 0 bases, and 19 bases separated the two germline ends. The chain's CDR3 is CASSLLMSGGGSYNEQFF. The CDR3, as DNA: TGTGCCAGCAGTTTACTCATGTCAGGAGGTGGCTCCTACAATGAGCAGTTCTTC.

This sequence joins TRBV4-1 and TRBJ1-1; D unclear. The V and J ends lost 4 bases and 4 bases respectively, with 16 bases between them. Germline lookup yields CDR1 MGHRA and CDR2 YSYEKL. The CDR3 extends over 15 amino acids. The CDR3 coding sequence is TGCGCCAGCAGCCCGTTGCTGGCCGGTGGCACTGAAGCTTTCTTT. Translation: CASSPLLAGGTEAFF.

This sequence joins TRBV27 and TRBJ2-6; D unclear. Trimming stripped 2 bases from V and 0 bases from J, with 11 bases between. The CDR3 spans 17 residues. Germline V CDR1 and CDR2: MNHEY, SMNVEV (reference sequence). The CDR3 DNA sequence: TGTGCCAGCAGTTTAAGGGTCGGAAGCTCTGGGGCCAACGTCCTGACTTTC. It specifies CASSLRVGSSGANVLTF.

J is TRBJ2-5 and V is TRBV18; 8 bases fit TRBD2. The CDR3 extends over 14 amino acids. Germline V gene sequence: CDR1 KGHSH, CDR2 LQKENI. The junction had 5 bases not matched to a gene; V was cut back by 3 bases and J by 5 bases. CDR3 DNA sequence: TGTGCCAGCTCACCGCCGGGGGGGGCCGAGACCCAGTACTTC. Protein product: CASSPPGGAETQYF.

As for this clonotype: This may be a read error: a much more frequent sequence differs by one nucleotide. The chain has TRBV27 and TRBJ2-2; no firm D call. Per germline, CDR1 MNHEY and CDR2 SMNVEV (reference sequence). The CDR3 totals 13 residues. The CDR3 nucleotides are TGTACCAGCAGTTCCGCTAACACCGGGGAGCTGTTTTTT. Protein sequence: CTSSSANTGELFF.

The chain uses TRBV19 and TRBJ2-1, with D tentatively TRBD1 or TRBD2 (6 bases each). The CDR3 is 13 amino acids. Trimming stripped 3 bases from V and 11 bases from J, with 14 bases between. Looked up from germline, CDR1 is LNHDA and CDR2 is SQIVND (reference sequence). The CDR3 protein is CASSIGGPPQQFF. Written as DNA, the CDR3 is TGTGCCAGTAGTATTGGGGGGCCCCCGCAGCAGTTCTTC.

This clonotype has ten or more counts. The chain recombines TRBV20-1 with TRBJ2-3, with no clear D. The germline CDR1 and CDR2 sequences are DFQATT and SNEGSKA (reference sequence). The CDR3 consists of 14 residues. Trimming left V 3 bases short and J 5 bases short, with 15 bases between. The CDR3 here is CSASSLSFQDTQYF. The CDR3 DNA follows: TGCAGTGCTAGTAGTCTCTCATTCCAAGATACGCAGTATTTT.

As for this clonotype: This may come from a read error, since a much larger clone is one base off. The chain has TRBV2 and TRBJ1-6; no firm D call. Germline V lookup: CDR1 SNHLY, CDR2 FYNNEI. This CDR3 spans 13 amino acids. CDR3 loop: CASSVRNNSPPHF. The CDR3 DNA reads TGTGCCAGCAGTGTTCGAAATAATTCACCCCCCCACTTT. The variable domain in full, with the rest retrieved from reference TRBV2 and TRBJ1-6, is EPEVTQTPSHQVTQMGQEVILRCVPISNHLYFYWYRQILGQKVEFLVSFYNNEISEKSEIFDDQFSVERPDGSNFTLKIRSTKLEDSAMYFCASSVRNNSPPHFGNGTRLTVT.